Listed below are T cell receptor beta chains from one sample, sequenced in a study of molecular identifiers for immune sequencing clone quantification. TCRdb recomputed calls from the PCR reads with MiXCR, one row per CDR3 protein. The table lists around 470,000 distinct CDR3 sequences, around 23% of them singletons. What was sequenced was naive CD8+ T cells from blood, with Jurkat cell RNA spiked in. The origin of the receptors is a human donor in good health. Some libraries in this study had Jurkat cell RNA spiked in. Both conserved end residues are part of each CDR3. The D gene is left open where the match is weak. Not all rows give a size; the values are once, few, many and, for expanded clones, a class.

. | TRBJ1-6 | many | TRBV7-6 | TGTGCCAGCAGCTTAGGGGGACCGATCGCCTATAATTCACCCCTCCACTTT | CASSLGGPIAYNSPLHF
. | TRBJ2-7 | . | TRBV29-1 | TGCAGCGCAGATGTGGGGTACGAGCAGTACTTC | CSADVGYEQYF
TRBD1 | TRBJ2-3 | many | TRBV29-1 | TGCAGCGTGGGGACAGGGAGCACAGATACGCAGTATTTT | CSVGTGSTDTQYF
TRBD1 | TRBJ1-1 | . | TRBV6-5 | TGTGCCAGCAGTTCCTTGGGACAGACCTTGAACACTGAAGCTTTCTTT | CASSSLGQTLNTEAFF
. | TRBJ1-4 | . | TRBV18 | TGTGCCAGCTCACCCCCAGGGGTGGTTGATGAAAAACTGTTTTTT | CASSPPGVVDEKLFF
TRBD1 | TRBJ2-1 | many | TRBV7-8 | TGTGCCAGCAGCCACGTCGACAGGGGGCTCGACAATGAGCAGTTCTTC | CASSHVDRGLDNEQFF
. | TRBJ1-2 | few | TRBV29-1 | TGCAGCGTTGATCGGGACAAGAACTATGGCTACACCTTC | CSVDRDKNYGYTF
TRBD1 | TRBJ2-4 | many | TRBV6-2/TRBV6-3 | TGTGCCAGCGGGACAGCCAGCGGAAACATTCAGTACTTC | CASGTASGNIQYF
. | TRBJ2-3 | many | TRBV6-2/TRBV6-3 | TGTGCCAGCAGGGAAACTAGGTCCGATACGCAGTATTTT | CASRETRSDTQYF
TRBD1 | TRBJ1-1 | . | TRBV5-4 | TGTGCCTCCACTGAAGGGACAGGGTACACTGAAGCTTTCTTT | CASTEGTGYTEAFF
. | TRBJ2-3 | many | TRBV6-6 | TGTGCCAGCAGTTACGAGGGATGGGGCACAGATACGCAGTATTTT | CASSYEGWGTDTQYF
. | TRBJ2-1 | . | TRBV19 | TGTGCCAGTAGTATGTCTTACGGGACACACTCCTACAATGAGCAGTTCTTC | CASSMSYGTHSYNEQFF
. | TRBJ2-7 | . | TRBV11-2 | TGTGCCAGCAGCTTCGGGGGCCTCTCCTACGAGCAGTACTTC | CASSFGGLSYEQYF
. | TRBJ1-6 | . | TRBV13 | TGTGCCAGCAGCTTAGTTGGGACACCCCTCCACTTT | CASSLVGTPLHF
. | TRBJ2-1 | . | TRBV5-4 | TGTGCCAGCAGCCATTGGGAGTCGCGTCTCAATGAGCAGTTCTTC | CASSHWESRLNEQFF
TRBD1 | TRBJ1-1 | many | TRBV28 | TGTGCCACGGACAGGGGGCTGAACACTGAAGCTTTCTTT | CATDRGLNTEAFF
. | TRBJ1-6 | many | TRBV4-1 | TGCGCCAGCAGCCAAGAAATCCAGTCCTATAATTCACCCCTCCACTTT | CASSQEIQSYNSPLHF
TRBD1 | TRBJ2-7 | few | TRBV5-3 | TGTGCCAGCAGCTTGTGGGACAGGAACTACGAGCAGTACTTC | CASSLWDRNYEQYF
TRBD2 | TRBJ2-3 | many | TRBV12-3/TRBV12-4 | TGTGCCAGCAGTCTACCCGGGAGGCGAGATACGCAGTATTTT | CASSLPGRRDTQYF
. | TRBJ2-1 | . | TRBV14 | TGTGCCAGCAGCCAAGAACAGGATGGGGGCAATGAGCAGTTCTTC | CASSQEQDGGNEQFF
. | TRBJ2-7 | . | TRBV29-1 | TGCAGCGTTGAAGATCAAATAAGCGAGCAGTACTTC | CSVEDQISEQYF
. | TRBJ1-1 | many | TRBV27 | TGTGCCAGCACACCCCCCGGAGGTGAAGCTTTCTTT | CASTPPGGEAFF
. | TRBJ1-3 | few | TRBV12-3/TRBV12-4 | TGTGCCAGCAGCGCGACCCTCTCTGGAAACACCATATATTTT | CASSATLSGNTIYF
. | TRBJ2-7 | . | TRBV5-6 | TGTGCCAGCAGCTTGGGCGGGGCCCCCTACGAGCAGTACTTC | CASSLGGAPYEQYF
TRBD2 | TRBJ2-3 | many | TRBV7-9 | TGTGCCAGCAGCCCTACTAGCGGGGCCTCCACAGATACGCAGTATTTT | CASSPTSGASTDTQYF
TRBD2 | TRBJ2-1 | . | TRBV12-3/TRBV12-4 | TGTGCCAGCACCCCGACGGCGGGGGGTTCTTACAATGAGCAGTTCTTC | CASTPTAGGSYNEQFF
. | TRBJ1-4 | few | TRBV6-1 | TGTGCCAGCAGACAGAAGAATGAAAAACTGTTTTTT | CASRQKNEKLFF
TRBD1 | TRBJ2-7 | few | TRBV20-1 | TGCAGTGCTAGAGATAAGGGGGCCCCCTACGAGCAGTACTTC | CSARDKGAPYEQYF
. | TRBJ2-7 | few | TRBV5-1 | TGCGCCAGCAGCGGGGGGTTCTCCTACGAGCAGTACTTC | CASSGGFSYEQYF
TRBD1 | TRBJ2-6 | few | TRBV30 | TGTGCCTGGAAATTGGACAGGGCCTCTGGGGCCAACGTCCTGACTTTC | CAWKLDRASGANVLTF
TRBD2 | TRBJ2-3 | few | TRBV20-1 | TGCAGTGCCGACGGCGAAGCGGGGGGGTCCACTAGCACAGATACGCAGTATTTT | CSADGEAGGSTSTDTQYF
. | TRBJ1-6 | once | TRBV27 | TGTGCCAGCAGTTTAGACGGGGGCTCCTATAACTCACCCCCCCACTTT | CASSLDGGSYNSPPHF
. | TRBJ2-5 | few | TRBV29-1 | TGCAGCGTCCTGGGGCAGACCCAGTACTTC | CSVLGQTQYF
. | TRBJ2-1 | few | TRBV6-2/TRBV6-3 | TGTGCCAGCAGTGCACCCCTCCCCTACAATGAGCAGTTCTTC | CASSAPLPYNEQFF
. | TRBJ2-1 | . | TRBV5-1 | TGCGCCAGCAGCTTGCATCTAGCGTCCCTCAATGAGCAGTTCTTC | CASSLHLASLNEQFF
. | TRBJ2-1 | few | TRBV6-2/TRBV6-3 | TGTGCCAGCAGCGCGAGCGCGAACCCCTATGAGCAGTTCTTC | CASSASANPYEQFF
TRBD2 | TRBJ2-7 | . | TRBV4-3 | TGCGCCAGCAGCCAATCCGCTAGCGGGAGAGGTGGGGACGAGCAGTACTTC | CASSQSASGRGGDEQYF
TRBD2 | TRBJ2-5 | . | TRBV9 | TGTGCCAGCAGCGAGGGGACTAGCGGGGAACAAGAGACCCAGTACTTC | CASSEGTSGEQETQYF
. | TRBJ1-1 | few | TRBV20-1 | TGCAGTGCTAGAGTTCCCCACAGGATGAACACTGAAGCTTTCTTT | CSARVPHRMNTEAFF
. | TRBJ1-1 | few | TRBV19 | TGTGCCAGTAGTAACGAACCGGGACTAAAGAACACTGAAGCTTTCTTT | CASSNEPGLKNTEAFF